Listed below are T cell receptor beta chains from one sample, sequenced in a study of shared clonotypes between healthy human individuals. Sequenced by immunoSEQ multiplex PCR; TCRdb stores in-frame clones only, minus some. The sample holds about 980,000 clones, about 80% seen once. Material: memory CD4+ T cells sorted from blood. All receptors come from a man younger than 35 in good health. The CDR3 runs from the conserved cysteine through the conserved F or W. The D gene is left open where the match is weak. Part of the rows lack a size; the others show once, few, many or a class for expanded clones.

CASSPRTASSYGYTF	TGTGCCAGCAGTCCAAGGACAGCCAGTAGCTATGGCTACACCTTC	TRBJ1-2	.	.	TRBV27
CAWSVRPLEQYF	TGTGCCTGGAGTGTACGGCCTCTCGAGCAGTACTTC	TRBJ2-7	.	.	TRBV30
CAISENRGNEQFF	TGTGCCATCAGTGAGAACAGGGGGAATGAGCAGTTCTTC	TRBJ2-1	.	TRBD1	TRBV10-3
CASSLRTGSLTEAFF	TGCGCCAGCAGCTTACGGACAGGGAGCCTCACTGAAGCTTTCTTT	TRBJ1-1	.	TRBD1	TRBV5-1
CASSLALGGDTEAFF	TGCGCCAGCAGCTTGGCCTTAGGCGGGGACACTGAAGCTTTCTTT	TRBJ1-1	.	.	TRBV5-1
CASSPPRRALQNEKLFF	TGTGCCAGCAGCCCGCCCCGACGGGCCTTACAAAATGAAAAACTGTTTTTT	TRBJ1-4	.	.	TRBV28
CASSIRLAGGYEQYF	TGTGCCAGTAGTATTCGACTAGCGGGAGGCTACGAGCAGTACTTC	TRBJ2-7	.	TRBD2	TRBV19
CASSYDTGPLFF	TGCGCCAGCAGCTATGACACCGGACCCCTGTTTTTT	TRBJ1-4	.	.	TRBV5-1
CATARDRVNEKLFF	TGTGCCACCGCTCGGGACAGAGTTAATGAAAAACTGTTTTTT	TRBJ1-4	.	TRBD1	TRBV11-2
CASSPDTLLGQPQHF	TGTGCCAGCTCACCTGACACGCTCCTCGGTCAGCCCCAGCATTTT	TRBJ1-5	.	.	TRBV18
CASSLGQKINEKLFF	TGCGCCAGCAGCTTGGGTCAGAAGATTAATGAAAAACTGTTTTTT	TRBJ1-4	.	.	TRBV5-1
CASSLNRGEQYF	TGTGCCAGCAGTTTAAACAGAGGGGAGCAGTACTTC	TRBJ2-7	.	.	TRBV27
CASSQDISGLPQETQYF	TGTGCCAGCAGCCAAGATATTAGCGGCTTACCACAAGAGACCCAGTACTTC	TRBJ2-5	.	.	TRBV4-2
CASSLSAGRNEQFF	TGCGCCAGCAGCTTGAGCGCGGGGAGGAATGAGCAGTTCTTC	TRBJ2-1	.	.	TRBV5-1
CASSVASDSPLHF	TGTGCCAGCAGCGTAGCGTCCGATTCACCCCTCCACTTT	TRBJ1-6	once	.	TRBV9
CASKTGGSDTQYF	TGTGCCAGCAAGACAGGGGGCTCGGATACGCAGTATTTT	TRBJ2-3	.	TRBD1	TRBV28
CASSLEQANTGELFF	TGTGCCAGCAGCTTAGAACAGGCGAACACCGGGGAGCTGTTTTTT	TRBJ2-2	.	.	TRBV7-3
CASRGRGNTGELFF	TGTGCCAGTCGCGGCCGGGGAAACACCGGGGAGCTGTTTTTT	TRBJ2-2	.	.	TRBV19
CASSPRRGGEETQYF	TGTGCCAGCAGTCCCCGAAGAGGGGGCGAAGAGACCCAGTACTTC	TRBJ2-5	.	TRBD1	TRBV2
CASTRGNQETQYF	TGCGCCAGCACCAGGGGGAACCAAGAGACCCAGTACTTC	TRBJ2-5	.	TRBD1	TRBV5-1
CASSLALATNTEAFF	TGCGCCAGCAGCTTGGCCCTCGCTACGAACACTGAAGCTTTCTTT	TRBJ1-1	.	.	TRBV5-1
CAISESSGGGSEQFF	TGTGCCATCAGTGAGTCATCTGGGGGAGGTAGTGAGCAGTTCTTC	TRBJ2-1	.	.	TRBV10-3
CASSVTSGRAVGETQYF	TGTGCCAGCAGTGTAACCAGCGGGAGGGCCGTTGGAGAGACCCAGTACTTC	TRBJ2-5	.	TRBD2	TRBV2
CASISPGNTIYF	TGTGCCAGTATCTCCCCTGGAAACACCATATATTTT	TRBJ1-3	once	.	TRBV19
CASSPGTTPGELFF	TGTGCCAGTAGCCCCGGGACTACGCCCGGGGAGCTGTTTTTT	TRBJ2-2	.	TRBD2	TRBV19